A selection of T cell receptor beta chains follows, all from one sample in a study of blood T cell repertoires in COVID-19. Profiling relied on immunoSEQ multiplex PCR, and the TCRdb table lists in-frame clones only, not all of them. The table shows fewer than 350,000 clones, with about 83% occurring only once. The source material was PBMCs or T cells enriched from blood (not recorded which). The receptor source for this set is a woman in her forties who had recovered from COVID-19. Both conserved end residues are part of each CDR3. Each record gives: V gene, clone size, J gene, D gene, CDR3 protein, CDR3 DNA. A D gene is named only where the DNA matches it firmly. Clone size is given for some rows only: seen once, a few or many times, or a class if the clone is expanded.

V gene: TRBV30
clone size: NA
J gene: TRBJ1-3
D gene: NA
CDR3 protein: CASTLGAGNTIYF
CDR3 DNA: TGTGCTTCTACCCTGGGGGCCGGGAACACCATATATTTT

V gene: TRBV28
clone size: NA
J gene: TRBJ2-7
D gene: TRBD2
CDR3 protein: CASTDGTSGLREQYF
CDR3 DNA: TGTGCCAGCACCGACGGGACTAGCGGGCTAAGGGAGCAGTACTTC

V gene: TRBV2
clone size: NA
J gene: TRBJ2-2
D gene: NA
CDR3 protein: CAIGDGELFF
CDR3 DNA: TGTGCCATCGGGGACGGGGAGCTGTTTTTT

V gene: TRBV30
clone size: NA
J gene: TRBJ1-2
D gene: TRBD1
CDR3 protein: CAWTRDRGSGYTF
CDR3 DNA: TGTGCCTGGACCCGGGACAGGGGTAGCGGCTACACCTTC

V gene: TRBV7-9
clone size: NA
J gene: TRBJ2-7
D gene: NA
CDR3 protein: CASSHTGLGDEQYF
CDR3 DNA: TGTGCCAGCAGCCACACAGGTCTAGGCGACGAGCAGTACTTC

V gene: TRBV2
clone size: NA
J gene: TRBJ1-2
D gene: NA
CDR3 protein: CASNRNNYGYTF
CDR3 DNA: TGTGCCAGCAACAGAAACAACTATGGCTACACCTTC

V gene: TRBV29-1
clone size: NA
J gene: TRBJ2-1
D gene: TRBD1
CDR3 protein: CSVRQGAGNEQFF
CDR3 DNA: TGCAGCGTTCGACAGGGGGCCGGCAATGAGCAGTTCTTC

V gene: TRBV6-6
clone size: NA
J gene: TRBJ1-6
D gene: TRBD1
CDR3 protein: CASSYSEQGVGSPLHF
CDR3 DNA: TGTGCCAGCAGTTACTCGGAACAGGGGGTAGGGTCACCCCTCCACTTT

V gene: TRBV7-9
clone size: NA
J gene: TRBJ2-5
D gene: NA
CDR3 protein: CASSSGWVHETQYF
CDR3 DNA: TGTGCCAGCAGTTCCGGGTGGGTTCACGAGACCCAGTACTTC

V gene: TRBV19
clone size: NA
J gene: TRBJ2-5
D gene: TRBD2
CDR3 protein: CASSESSGETQYF
CDR3 DNA: TGTGCCAGTAGTGAATCTAGCGGAGAGACCCAGTACTTC

V gene: TRBV19
clone size: NA
J gene: TRBJ1-2
D gene: NA
CDR3 protein: CASKYDTGTYGYTF
CDR3 DNA: TGTGCCAGTAAATACGACACCGGAACGTATGGCTACACCTTC

V gene: TRBV6-2/TRBV6-3
clone size: NA
J gene: TRBJ2-7
D gene: NA
CDR3 protein: CASSALAYEQYF
CDR3 DNA: TGTGCCAGCAGCGCACTAGCTTACGAGCAGTACTTC

V gene: TRBV7-2
clone size: NA
J gene: TRBJ1-1
D gene: NA
CDR3 protein: CASSWRGTTNTEAFF
CDR3 DNA: TGTGCCAGCAGCTGGCGGGGCACAACGAACACTGAAGCTTTCTTT

V gene: TRBV6-1
clone size: NA
J gene: TRBJ1-2
D gene: NA
CDR3 protein: CASSESAGFIGYTF
CDR3 DNA: TGTGCCAGCAGTGAATCTGCAGGGTTCATCGGCTACACCTTC

V gene: TRBV5-6
clone size: NA
J gene: TRBJ2-7
D gene: NA
CDR3 protein: CASSLVGDEQYF
CDR3 DNA: TGTGCCAGCAGCTTAGTCGGTGACGAGCAGTACTTC

V gene: TRBV6-5
clone size: NA
J gene: TRBJ2-1
D gene: NA
CDR3 protein: CASSYAGFEVNEQFF
CDR3 DNA: TGTGCCAGCAGTTACGCCGGCTTTGAGGTCAATGAGCAGTTCTTC

V gene: TRBV24-1
clone size: NA
J gene: TRBJ2-1
D gene: NA
CDR3 protein: CATSDLRGNEQFF
CDR3 DNA: TGTGCCACCAGTGATTTAAGAGGGAATGAGCAGTTCTTC

V gene: TRBV7-9
clone size: NA
J gene: TRBJ2-5
D gene: NA
CDR3 protein: CASSPWRADQETQYF
CDR3 DNA: TGTGCCAGCAGCCCGTGGCGAGCGGACCAAGAGACCCAGTACTTC

V gene: TRBV27
clone size: NA
J gene: TRBJ2-1
D gene: NA
CDR3 protein: CASSSGTGSYNEQFF
CDR3 DNA: TGTGCCAGCAGTTCCGGGACTGGGTCTTACAATGAGCAGTTCTTC

V gene: TRBV7-2
clone size: NA
J gene: TRBJ2-7
D gene: TRBD2
CDR3 protein: CASSGTSGPYEQYF
CDR3 DNA: TGTGCCAGCTCGGGGACTAGCGGACCCTACGAGCAGTACTTC

V gene: TRBV7-3
clone size: NA
J gene: TRBJ2-1
D gene: TRBD2
CDR3 protein: CASSLQGGVQGEQFF
CDR3 DNA: TGTGCCAGCAGCTTACAGGGAGGGGTGCAGGGTGAGCAGTTCTTC

V gene: TRBV9
clone size: NA
J gene: TRBJ1-6
D gene: TRBD1
CDR3 protein: CASSVRDSNSPLHF
CDR3 DNA: TGTGCCAGCAGCGTAAGGGACAGTAATTCACCCCTCCACTTT

V gene: TRBV5-1
clone size: NA
J gene: TRBJ2-5
D gene: TRBD1
CDR3 protein: CASSLGLGTGEETQYF
CDR3 DNA: TGCGCCAGCAGCTTAGGTTTAGGGACAGGGGAAGAGACCCAGTACTTC

V gene: TRBV28
clone size: once
J gene: TRBJ1-5
D gene: NA
CDR3 protein: CASNTGTSRQPQHF
CDR3 DNA: TGTGCCAGCAATACAGGGACCTCGAGGCAGCCCCAGCATTTT

V gene: TRBV6-5
clone size: NA
J gene: TRBJ2-1
D gene: TRBD2
CDR3 protein: CASSYGTSGYNEQFF
CDR3 DNA: TGTGCCAGCAGTTACGGGACTAGCGGCTACAATGAGCAGTTCTTC

V gene: TRBV2
clone size: NA
J gene: TRBJ1-6
D gene: NA
CDR3 protein: CASSEYGGGNSPLHF
CDR3 DNA: TGTGCCAGCAGTGAATATGGGGGAGGGAATTCACCCCTCCACTTT

V gene: TRBV7-2
clone size: NA
J gene: TRBJ2-3
D gene: NA
CDR3 protein: CASSLGATDTQYF
CDR3 DNA: TGTGCCAGCAGCTTGGGGGCCACAGATACGCAGTATTTT

V gene: TRBV7-9
clone size: few
J gene: TRBJ2-5
D gene: NA
CDR3 protein: CASSAAGVGETQYF
CDR3 DNA: TGTGCCAGCAGCGCCGCAGGGGTCGGGGAGACCCAGTACTTC

V gene: TRBV19
clone size: once
J gene: TRBJ2-2
D gene: NA
CDR3 protein: CASSPQGFYTGELFF
CDR3 DNA: TGTGCCAGTAGTCCCCAGGGGTTCTACACCGGGGAGCTGTTTTTT

V gene: TRBV7-2
clone size: once
J gene: TRBJ2-5
D gene: NA
CDR3 protein: CASSLRGQKEETQYF
CDR3 DNA: TGTGCCAGCAGCTTAAGAGGCCAGAAGGAAGAGACCCAGTACTTC

V gene: TRBV11-2
clone size: once
J gene: TRBJ2-2
D gene: NA
CDR3 protein: CASSLVAEAGELFF
CDR3 DNA: TGTGCCAGCAGCTTAGTAGCAGAGGCCGGGGAGCTGTTTTTT

V gene: TRBV2
clone size: NA
J gene: TRBJ2-1
D gene: TRBD2
CDR3 protein: CASSEAPGLAIHEQFF
CDR3 DNA: TGTGCCAGCAGTGAAGCGCCGGGACTAGCGATCCATGAGCAGTTCTTC

V gene: TRBV27
clone size: NA
J gene: TRBJ2-3
D gene: TRBD2
CDR3 protein: CASSMTSGSTDTQYF
CDR3 DNA: TGTGCCAGCAGTATGACTAGCGGGAGCACAGATACGCAGTATTTT

V gene: TRBV19
clone size: once
J gene: TRBJ2-5
D gene: TRBD2
CDR3 protein: CASSLRTSGKQETQYF
CDR3 DNA: TGTGCCAGTAGTTTAAGGACTAGCGGGAAACAAGAGACCCAGTACTTC

V gene: TRBV7-8
clone size: few
J gene: TRBJ1-5
D gene: NA
CDR3 protein: CASSLALFGMRDQPQHF
CDR3 DNA: TGTGCCAGCAGCTTAGCTTTGTTTGGCATGAGGGATCAGCCCCAGCATTTT

V gene: TRBV2
clone size: NA
J gene: TRBJ2-5
D gene: NA
CDR3 protein: CASSPMGGAWETQYF
CDR3 DNA: TGTGCCAGCAGCCCTATGGGGGGGGCGTGGGAGACCCAGTACTTC

V gene: TRBV7-2
clone size: NA
J gene: TRBJ2-5
D gene: NA
CDR3 protein: CASSFKAGETQYF
CDR3 DNA: TGTGCCAGCAGCTTTAAAGCGGGAGAGACCCAGTACTTC

V gene: TRBV19
clone size: few
J gene: TRBJ2-2
D gene: TRBD2
CDR3 protein: CASSIEGRESGTGELFF
CDR3 DNA: TGTGCCAGTAGTATCGAGGGGCGGGAGTCGGGCACCGGGGAGCTGTTTTTT

V gene: TRBV3-1/TRBV3-2
clone size: NA
J gene: TRBJ1-5
D gene: TRBD1
CDR3 protein: CASSLKPGQKPQHF
CDR3 DNA: TGTGCCAGCAGCCTGAAACCGGGACAGAAGCCCCAGCATTTT

V gene: TRBV19
clone size: few
J gene: TRBJ1-3
D gene: NA
CDR3 protein: CASSPYSGNTIYF
CDR3 DNA: TGTGCCAGTAGTCCCTACTCTGGAAACACCATATATTTT

V gene: TRBV5-8
clone size: NA
J gene: TRBJ1-3
D gene: NA
CDR3 protein: CASSFFPVLWEDTIYF
CDR3 DNA: TGTGCCAGCAGCTTCTTCCCAGTCCTTTGGGAGGACACCATATATTTT

V gene: TRBV20-1
clone size: NA
J gene: TRBJ1-1
D gene: TRBD1
CDR3 protein: CSASDAGTGNTEAFF
CDR3 DNA: TGCAGTGCTAGTGATGCCGGGACAGGGAACACTGAAGCTTTCTTT